This T cell receptor (beta chain) came from a study of vaccination and CD4 T cells after COVID-19. Researchers used the Oncomine TCR Beta short-read assay to sequence DNA from cultured CD4+ T cells. The template was genomic DNA from cultured CD4+ T cells. TCRdb passed the PCR reads through MiXCR, listing each CDR3 protein once. The table has over 8,000 distinct CDR3 sequences, 28% seen once. The treatment denotes: roughly 10-day PBMC culture with coronavirus spike peptide pools or control peptides (ViraFEST assay). During the years 2011-2018, before the COVID-19 pandemic, the unexposed donor's CD4+ T cells were collected. In the case of this clonotype: Antigen: not known.

Germline CDR1 and CDR2: MNHNS and SASEGT. This CDR3 comprises 11 residues. Trimming at V came to 6 bases and at J to 7 bases, leaving 3 bases not matched to a gene. This receptor was obtained from a human donor in good health. This chain uses TRBV6-1 with TRBJ2-7; 7 positions match TRBD2. Sequencing was done on a sample of CD4+ T cells from blood, cultured in vitro. The CDR3 nucleotides are TGTGCCAGCAGAGACGGGGGGGAGCAGTACTTC. Its translation is CASRDGGEQYF.